This T cell receptor (beta chain) was profiled in a study of T cell repertoires in cytomegalovirus infection. General study points: Cumulated frequencies of public TCR beta families served to identify carriers of CMV plus the relevant HLA.

MiXCR was run by TCRdb on the reads, yielding one entry per CDR3 protein. The sample lists about 740,000 distinct CDR3 sequences, about 40% occurring once. A remark on this clonotype: What it binds is unknown.

Losses at the gene ends were 4 bases for V and 10 bases for J; bases not matched to a gene: 9. This CDR3 is 16 amino acids long. Germline V gene lookup returns CDR1 KGHDR and CDR2 SFDVKD. The J gene is TRBJ2-1, the V gene TRBV24-1; TRBD2 matches 13 bases. The receptor's source is a human donor in good health (CMV status not recorded). Some clones in this sample may be carry-over from other donors' samples. Sequenced: PBMCs. Written as DNA, the CDR3 is TGTGCCACCAGTGACGCCGGGACTAGCGGGGTCGGGGAGCAGTTCTTC. It codes for CATSDAGTSGVGEQFF.